What follows are 10 T cell receptor beta chains derived from one specimen sequenced in a study of blood T cell repertoires in COVID-19. Some clones are missing from TCRdb's copy, which holds only in-frame ones; the method was immunoSEQ multiplex PCR. The sample lists 210,000 or so clones, 65% to 90% occurring once. Specimen: peripheral blood. Source of these receptors: a man between 50 and 59 years old with COVID-19, enrolled during active disease.

This rearrangement joins TRBV10-3 to TRBJ1-2; D remains unclear. Trimming pared 5 bases from V and 4 bases from J, leaving 14 bases between. The CDR3 is 14 amino acids. In germline, CDR1 is ENHRY, CDR2 SYGVKD. For the CDR3, the DNA is TGTGCCATCAGTCTGGAGGGCGAGTCCTATGGCTACACCTTC. Protein sequence: CAISLEGESYGYTF.

The chain employs TRBV5-8 and TRBJ2-3, with 10 bases lining up with TRBD2. J lost 6 bases, V lost 6 bases, and 10 bases had no gene match. Germline V CDR1 and CDR2: SGHTS, YDEGEE. There are 15 residues in the CDR3. The CDR3 is CASTVNSGGPDTQYF. Here the CDR3 DNA reads TGTGCCAGCACCGTAAATAGCGGGGGGCCGGATACGCAGTATTTT.

The V call is TRBV4-2, the J call TRBJ2-4; a possible D gene is TRBD2 (6 bases). The CDR3 loop spans 13 amino acids. In germline, CDR1 is LGHNA, CDR2 YNFKEQ. V was cut by 0 bases and J by 12 bases, with 12 bases left in between. DNA of the CDR3: TGTGCCAGCAGCCAAGATCAAGGAGGGCCTCAGTACTTC. Residues: CASSQDQGGPQYF.

This sequence joins TRBV12-2 and TRBJ2-1; the D segment call TRBD2 is taken from the table without a DNA check. TRBV12-2 is a pseudogene locus. The CDR3 consists of 19 residues. CDR3 DNA: TGTGCAAGTCGCATCAGCAGCGGAGCGGGGGGCAGCTCCTACAATGAGCAGTTCTTC. Translation gives CASRISSGAGGSSYNEQFF.

CDR3 residues: CASSQEMQYYGYTF. The CDR3 DNA follows: TGTGCCAGCAGCCAAGAGATGCAGTACTATGGCTACACCTTC. This chain uses TRBV3-1 (or the pseudogene TRBV3-2) with TRBJ1-2; D remains ambiguous. This CDR3 comprises 14 residues. Germline loops: CDR1 LGHDT, CDR2 YNNKEL (reference sequence). Trimming shortened V by 0 bases and J by 3 bases, and 8 bases separated the two germline ends.

The rearrangement joins TRBV5-8 to TRBJ2-5, with 11 bases fitting TRBD2. The CDR3 is 19 residues long. CDR1 SGHTS and CDR2 YDEGEE come from the germline V gene. The J segment lost 2 bases and the V segment lost 0 bases, leaving 12 bases of the junction unmatched. The DNA for the CDR3 is TGTGCCAGCAGCTTGGGGGCCTTAGCGGGGGGGCCCCGACAAGAGACCCAGTACTTC. Translating gives CASSLGALAGGPRQETQYF.

The chain has TRBV30 and TRBJ2-7; 12 bases map to TRBD1. The germline gives CDR1 GTSNPN, CDR2 SVGIG (reference sequence). The CDR3 totals 19 residues. After removal of 1 base from V and 0 bases from J, the junction contained 13 bases not matched to a gene. CDR3 protein: CAWSDHPGTGGPSSYEQYF. CDR3 nucleotides: TGTGCCTGGAGTGACCATCCCGGGACAGGGGGCCCAAGCTCCTACGAGCAGTACTTC.

The chain has TRBV4-1 and TRBJ2-7; TRBD2 matches at 7 bases. Germline assignment: CDR1 MGHRA and CDR2 YSYEKL. The CDR3 consists of 16 residues. Trimming removed 3 bases from V and 3 bases from J; junction bases left unmatched: 11. The CDR3, as DNA: TGCGCCAGCAGCCAGGATGGGAGGGAATACGGCTACGAGCAGTACTTC. It codes for CASSQDGREYGYEQYF.

The chain is built from TRBV5-1 and TRBJ2-3, with D possibly being TRBD2 (5 bases). The germline V gene has CDR1 SGHRS and CDR2 YFSETQ. The CDR3 totals 12 residues. V was trimmed by 6 bases and J by 5 bases, leaving 10 bases between them. CDR3 in DNA: TGCGCCAGCAAGGGAGTAGTAGATACGCAGTATTTT. It codes for CASKGVVDTQYF.

The genes are TRBV5-1 and TRBJ2-3; 9 bases align to TRBD2. The V and J ends lost 0 bases and 3 bases, in that order; junction bases with no gene match: 8. Germline V gene sequence: CDR1 SGHRS, CDR2 YFSETQ. This CDR3 has 17 residues. The CDR3, as DNA: TGCGCCAGCAGCTTGGCCGGCGGGGGGGCCAAAACAGATACGCAGTATTTT. It translates to CASSLAGGGAKTDTQYF.